The present T cell receptor beta chain was sequenced within a study of spatial heterogeneity in lung cancer. Time point of the sample: blood at routine non-recurrence follow-up after resection. This clonotype has only a few counts. A unique molecular identifier was carried by every single TCR cDNA molecule. In TCRdb, the 5' RACE reads were re-called with MiXCR into one record per CDR3 protein. The table includes 110,000 or so distinct CDR3 sequences, 10% to 14% detected once. The germline V and J ends were trimmed by 1 base and 3 bases, with 6 bases remaining between them. Germline V gene sequence: CDR1 KGHSH, CDR2 LQKENI. This CDR3 has 13 residues.

Here the sequenced sample was PBMCs, taken at follow-up. This receptor was taken from a female donor with early-stage non-small cell lung cancer. V and J are TRBV18 and TRBJ1-1; D gene ambiguous. CDR3 DNA sequence: TGTGCCAGCTCACCACGGGAAGACACTGAAGCTTTCTTT. This gives the protein CASSPREDTEAFF.